The clone carrying this T cell receptor (beta chain) was seen many times. Its antigen is undetermined. The source of the sample is a study of identical twins. General study results and limits: Twin pairs had excess sharing that was weaker in beta out-of-frame sequences. Within cord blood, abundant beta clonotypes carried fewer insertions, but memory repertoires showed no such trend. Potential partial confounding of zero-insertion analyses by invariant MAIT and iNKT cells was noted.

Germline CDR1 and CDR2: SGHRS and YFSETQ. This CDR3 is built from 14 residues. V lost 0 bases and J 1 base, leaving 4 bases between the germline ends. A single record per CDR3 protein comes from TCRdb applying MiXCR to the 5' RACE reads. The sample contains some 250,000 distinct CDR3 sequences, about 13% of which appear only once. These same data were also listed under a study on yellow fever vaccine responses in identical twins.

The chain employs TRBV5-1 and TRBJ2-2; D is uncertain. The sequence was collected from a woman aged 18 to 35 in good health. Sequences were obtained from memory (CD45RO+) T cells sorted from blood. The CDR3 DNA is TGCGCCAGCAGCTTGGAGGGGAACACCGGGGAGCTGTTTTTT. Translated: CASSLEGNTGELFF.